This T cell receptor (beta chain) was profiled in a study of blood T cell repertoires in COVID-19. Study overall: Both acute and convalescent COVID-19 samples were obtained from the United States, Italy and Spain. In each case, the material was cDNA or gDNA derived from T cells, B-cell-depleted T cells, or PBMCs.

Study processing details: Amplification from reference gene primers served as the basis for estimated nucleated cell counts. The assay was immunoSEQ multiplex PCR, and TCRdb's table has in-frame clones only and misses some. Clone size and V and J calls were adopted from that table, with D and trimming inferred from the DNA. The table has about 36,000 clones, 78% seen once. This CDR3 contains 14 residues. Looked up from germline, CDR1 is LNHDA and CDR2 is SQIVND (reference sequence). V was clipped by 3 bases and J by 7 bases; unmatched bases: 8. The material sequenced was peripheral blood. The TCR was taken from a man in his sixties with acute or convalescent COVID-19. The chain has TRBV19 and TRBJ2-7, with 8 bases aligning to TRBD1. CDR3 amino acids: CASSIQDRGIEQYF. DNA for the CDR3: TGTGCCAGTAGTATCCAAGACAGGGGTATTGAGCAGTACTTC.